A selection of T cell receptor beta chains follows, all from one sample in a study of regulatory T cells in long-lasting Graves disease. One entry per CDR3 protein, called by TCRdb with MiXCR from the multiplex PCR reads. The repertoire has 390,000 or so distinct CDR3 sequences, 10% to 15% of them found once; the top ten carry approximately 17%. This sample was also put to use in a study of T cells in Graves' hyperthyroidism and ophthalmopathy.

The sample consisted of peripheral blood mononuclear cells (PBMCs), taken at new diagnosis, from a patient treated with antithyroid drugs. These receptor sequences come from a young woman with Graves disease. The conserved cysteine and the conserved F or W are not part of the CDR3 here.

TRBV20-1	SAKGGWNGALH
TRBV20-1	SASVRGGGIDTQY
TRBV6-2/TRBV6-3	ASRSQGAGDNEQF
TRBV12-3/TRBV12-4	ASTLLTGDTIY
TRBV15	ATSRTGAKLF
TRBV30	AWSRTGGEQY
TRBV5-5	ASSFDPLESGQGDYGYT
TRBV7-2	ASSLLGRGQSVTF
TRBV6-1	ASSRDRGLSAHGYT
TRBV12-3/TRBV12-4	ASSFTYGVGVQQY
TRBV6-2/TRBV6-3	ASSRGLMLNEQF
TRBV27	ASRLAIHTGEIF
TRBV7-6	ASSSIDWRDEQF
TRBV27	ASSLSPGHAEQY
TRBV28	ASSPSFFDRGRREKLF
TRBV11-3	ASSPNYETETQY
TRBV11-2	ASAKVPGRTGELF
TRBV20-1	SARGTDFSTDTQY